Reported below is one TCR gamma chain. The antigen remains undetermined. This sample is drawn from a study of Vδ1+ human thymocytes. The study, taken as a whole, reports: Highly polyclonal TRG and TRD repertoires with Gaussian CDR3 length distributions appeared in thymus.

The CDR3 totals 13 residues. The V segment lost 1 base and the J segment 2 bases; nucleotides outside the gene matches: 2. Germline V lookup: CDR1 VTNTFY, CDR2 YDVSTARD (reference sequence). Sequences come from RNA converted to cDNA by reverse transcription. Multiplex PCR used pooled V-gene forward primers and a constant-region reverse primer to amplify CDR3s. TCRdb made new clone calls on the multiplex PCR reads using CATT. In the table there are approximately 11,000 gamma-chain clones, around 40% of which are singletons. The sample consisted of Vdelta1+ gamma-delta thymocytes from the thymus. Subset specified: FACS-sorted CD3+ TCRalphabeta- TCRVdelta1+ TCRVdelta2- thymocytes. The receptor was isolated from a boy under two years old who had congenital heart surgery. This chain joins TRGV3 and TRGJ1 or TRGJ2. TCRdb leaves out the J gene; it was filled in here by matching the DNA to germline. The CDR3 here is CATWDSYYYKKLF. Written as DNA, the CDR3 is TGTGCCACCTGGGACAGTTATTATTATAAGAAACTCTTT.